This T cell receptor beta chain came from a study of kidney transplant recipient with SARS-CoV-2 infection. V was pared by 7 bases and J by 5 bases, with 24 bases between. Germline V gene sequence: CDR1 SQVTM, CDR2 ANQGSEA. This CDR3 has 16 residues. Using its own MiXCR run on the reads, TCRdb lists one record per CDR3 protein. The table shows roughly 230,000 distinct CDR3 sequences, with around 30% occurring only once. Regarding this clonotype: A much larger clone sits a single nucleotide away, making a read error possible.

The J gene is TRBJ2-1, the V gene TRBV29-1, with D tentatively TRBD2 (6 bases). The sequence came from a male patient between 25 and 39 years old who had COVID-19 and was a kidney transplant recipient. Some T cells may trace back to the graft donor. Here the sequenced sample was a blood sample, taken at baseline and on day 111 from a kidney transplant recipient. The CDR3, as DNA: TGCAGCGGTGGTGGAGGGGCTCGACGTCCTCACAATGAGCAGTTCTTC. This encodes CSGGGGARRPHNEQFF.